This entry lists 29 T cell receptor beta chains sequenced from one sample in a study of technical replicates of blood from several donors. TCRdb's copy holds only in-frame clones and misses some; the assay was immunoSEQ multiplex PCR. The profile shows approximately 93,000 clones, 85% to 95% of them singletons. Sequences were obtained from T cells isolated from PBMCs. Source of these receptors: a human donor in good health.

This CDR3 reads CASSLEGVGPQHF. The CDR3 DNA sequence: TGTGCCAGCAGCTTGGAGGGGGTAGGGCCCCAGCATTTT. The chain uses TRBV5-6 and TRBJ1-5; the D gene is possibly TRBD1 (6 bases). Trimming pared 0 bases from V and 9 bases from J, leaving 10 bases between. CDR1 and CDR2 (germline): SGHDT, YYEEEE. The CDR3 runs 13 residues.

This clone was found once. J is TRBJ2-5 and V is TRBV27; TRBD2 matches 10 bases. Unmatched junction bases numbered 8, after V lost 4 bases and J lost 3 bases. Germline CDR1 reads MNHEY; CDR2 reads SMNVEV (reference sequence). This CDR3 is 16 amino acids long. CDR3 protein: CASSYGSGGAKETQYF. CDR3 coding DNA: TGTGCCAGCAGTTACGGGAGCGGGGGGGCAAAAGAGACCCAGTACTTC.

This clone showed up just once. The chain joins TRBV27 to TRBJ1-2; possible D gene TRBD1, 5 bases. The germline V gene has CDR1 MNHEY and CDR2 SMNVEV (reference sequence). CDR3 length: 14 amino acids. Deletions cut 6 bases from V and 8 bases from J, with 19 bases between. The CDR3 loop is CASRSGGQGIGYTF. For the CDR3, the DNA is TGTGCCAGCAGGTCCGGAGGGCAGGGAATCGGCTACACCTTC.

CDR3 in amino acids: CASSERRNEQFF. CDR3 nucleotides: TGTGCCAGCAGTGAACGCAGAAACGAGCAGTTCTTC. The chain joins TRBV6-1 to TRBJ2-1; no clear D gene. CDR1 MNHNS and CDR2 SASEGT come from the germline V gene. This CDR3 region has 12 residues. The V end was cut by 2 bases, the J end by 10 bases, with 9 bases between.

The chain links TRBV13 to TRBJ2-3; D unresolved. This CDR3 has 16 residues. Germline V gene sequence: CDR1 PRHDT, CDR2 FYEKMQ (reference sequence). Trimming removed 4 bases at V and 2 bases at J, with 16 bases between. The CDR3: CASSSPYTNYTDTQYF. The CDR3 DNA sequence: TGTGCCAGCAGCTCACCCTACACTAACTACACAGATACGCAGTATTTT.

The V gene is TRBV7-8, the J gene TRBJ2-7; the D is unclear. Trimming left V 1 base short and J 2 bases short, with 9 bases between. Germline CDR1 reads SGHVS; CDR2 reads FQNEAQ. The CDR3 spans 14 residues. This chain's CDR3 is CASSLVGRTYEQYF. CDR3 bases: TGTGCCAGCAGCTTAGTGGGCAGAACCTACGAGCAGTACTTC.

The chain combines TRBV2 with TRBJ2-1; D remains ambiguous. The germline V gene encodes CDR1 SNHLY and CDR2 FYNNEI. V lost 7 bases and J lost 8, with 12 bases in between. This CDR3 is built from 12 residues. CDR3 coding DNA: TGTGCCAGCAATCCGTTCCGGGATGAGCAGTTCTTC. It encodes CASNPFRDEQFF.

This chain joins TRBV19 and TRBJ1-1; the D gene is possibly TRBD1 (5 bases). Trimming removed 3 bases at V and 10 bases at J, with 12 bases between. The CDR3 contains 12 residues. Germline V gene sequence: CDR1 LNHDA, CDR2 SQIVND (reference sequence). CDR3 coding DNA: TGTGCCAGTAGTATCGGGGTGGGACTAGCTTTCTTT. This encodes CASSIGVGLAFF. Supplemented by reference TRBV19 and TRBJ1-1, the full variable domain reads DGGITQSPKYLFRKEGQNVTLSCEQNLNHDAMYWYRQDPGQGLRLIYYSQIVNDFQKGDIAEGYSVSREKKESFPLTVTSAQKNPTAFYLCASSIGVGLAFFGQGTRLTVV.

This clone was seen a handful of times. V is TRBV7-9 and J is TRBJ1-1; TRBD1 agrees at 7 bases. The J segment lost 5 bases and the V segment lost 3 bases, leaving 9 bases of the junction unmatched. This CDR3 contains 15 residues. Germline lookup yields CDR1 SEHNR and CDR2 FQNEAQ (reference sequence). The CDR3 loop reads CASSFTTGSGTEAFF. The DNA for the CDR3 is TGTGCCAGCAGCTTTACGACAGGGAGCGGTACTGAAGCTTTCTTT.

The CDR3 DNA reads TGTGCTAGTGGTGGGACTACGTACCAAGAGACCCAGTACTTC. As protein: CASGGTTYQETQYF. V usage is TRBV12-5 and J usage is TRBJ2-5, with 7 positions matching TRBD2. Germline-derived CDR1 and CDR2 are LGHNT and FRNRAP. V lost 5 bases to trimming and J lost 0 bases; unmatched junction nucleotides: 3. The CDR3 contains 14 residues.

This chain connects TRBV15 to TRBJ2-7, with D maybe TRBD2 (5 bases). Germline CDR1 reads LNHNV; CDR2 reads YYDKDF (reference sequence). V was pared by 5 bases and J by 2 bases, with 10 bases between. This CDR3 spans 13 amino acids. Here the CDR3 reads CATSGGLAYEQYF. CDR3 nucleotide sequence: TGTGCCACCAGCGGCGGGCTCGCCTACGAGCAGTACTTC.

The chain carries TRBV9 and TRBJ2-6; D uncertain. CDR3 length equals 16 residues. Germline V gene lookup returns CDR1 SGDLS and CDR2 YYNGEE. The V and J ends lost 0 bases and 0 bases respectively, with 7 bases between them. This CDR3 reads CASSVGAVSGANVLTF. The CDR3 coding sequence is TGTGCCAGCAGCGTAGGGGCAGTCTCTGGGGCCAACGTCCTGACTTTC. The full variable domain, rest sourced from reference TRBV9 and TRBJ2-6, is DSGVTQTPKHLITATGQRVTLRCSPRSGDLSVYWYQQSLDQGLQFLIQYYNGEERAKGNILERFSAQQFPDLHSELNLSSLELGDSALYFCASSVGAVSGANVLTFGAGSRLTVL.

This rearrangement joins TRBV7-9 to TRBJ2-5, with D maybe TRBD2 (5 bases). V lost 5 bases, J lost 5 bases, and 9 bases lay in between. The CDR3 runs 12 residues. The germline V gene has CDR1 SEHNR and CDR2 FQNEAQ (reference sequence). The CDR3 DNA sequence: TGTGCCAGCAGCCCTCGCGGGGAGACCCAGTACTTC. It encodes CASSPRGETQYF.

The CDR3 DNA reads as TGCGCCAGCAGCTTCCCGAGCGGCACTGACGGGGAGCTGTTTTTT. Encoded protein: CASSFPSGTDGELFF. V is TRBV5-1 and J is TRBJ2-2, with D tentatively TRBD2 (5 bases). The CDR3 contains 15 residues. V dropped 2 bases and J dropped 7 bases, with 15 bases sitting between them. Germline V gene data show CDR1 as SGHRS and CDR2 as YFSETQ.

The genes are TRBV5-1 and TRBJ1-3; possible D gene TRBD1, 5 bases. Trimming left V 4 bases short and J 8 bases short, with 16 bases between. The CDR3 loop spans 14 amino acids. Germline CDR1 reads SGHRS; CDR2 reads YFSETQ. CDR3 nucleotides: TGCGCCAGCAGCGCCAGGGCTATTGGGGACACCATATATTTT. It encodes CASSARAIGDTIYF.

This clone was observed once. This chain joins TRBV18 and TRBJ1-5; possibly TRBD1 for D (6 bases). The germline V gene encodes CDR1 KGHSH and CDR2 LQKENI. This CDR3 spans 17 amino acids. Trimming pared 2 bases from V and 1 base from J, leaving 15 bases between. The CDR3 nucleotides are TGTGCCAGCTCACCAACGGACAGCGATAAGAGCAATCAGCCCCAGCATTTT. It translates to CASSPTDSDKSNQPQHF.

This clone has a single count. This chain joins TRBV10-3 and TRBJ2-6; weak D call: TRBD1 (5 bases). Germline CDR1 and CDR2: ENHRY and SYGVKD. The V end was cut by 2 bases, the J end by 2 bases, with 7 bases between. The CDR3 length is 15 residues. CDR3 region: CAISEKGAGANVLTF. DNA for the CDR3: TGTGCCATCAGTGAGAAAGGGGCTGGGGCCAACGTCCTGACTTTC.

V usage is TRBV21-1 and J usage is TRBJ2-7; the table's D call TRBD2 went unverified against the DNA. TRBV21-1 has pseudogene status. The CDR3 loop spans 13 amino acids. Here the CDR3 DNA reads TGTGCCAGCAGCAAAGAAGTCCGGTACGAGCAGTACTTC. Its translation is CASSKEVRYEQYF.

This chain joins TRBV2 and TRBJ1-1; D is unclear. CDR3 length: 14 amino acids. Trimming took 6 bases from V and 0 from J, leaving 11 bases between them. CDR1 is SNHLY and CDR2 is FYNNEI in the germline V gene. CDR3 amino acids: CASRQVSLNTEAFF. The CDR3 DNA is TGTGCCAGCAGGCAAGTTAGTTTGAACACTGAAGCTTTCTTT.

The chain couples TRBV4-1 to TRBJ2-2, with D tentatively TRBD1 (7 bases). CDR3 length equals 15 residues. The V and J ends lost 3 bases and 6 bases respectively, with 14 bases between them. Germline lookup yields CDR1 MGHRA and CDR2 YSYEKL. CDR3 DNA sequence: TGCGCCAGCAGCCAGGGGGGACAGTGGGCCGGGGAGCTGTTTTTT. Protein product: CASSQGGQWAGELFF.

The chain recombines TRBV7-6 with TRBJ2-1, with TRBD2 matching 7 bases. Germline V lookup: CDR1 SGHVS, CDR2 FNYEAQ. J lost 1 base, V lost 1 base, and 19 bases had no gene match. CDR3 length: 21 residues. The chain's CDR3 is CASSLGDALTSVEGSYNEQFF. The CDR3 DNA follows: TGTGCCAGCAGCTTAGGGGACGCATTAACTAGCGTAGAGGGGTCCTACAATGAGCAGTTCTTC.

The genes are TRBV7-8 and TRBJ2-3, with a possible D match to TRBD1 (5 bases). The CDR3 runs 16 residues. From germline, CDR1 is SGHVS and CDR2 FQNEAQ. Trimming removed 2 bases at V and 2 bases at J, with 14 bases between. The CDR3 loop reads CASSLSDSPFTDTQYF. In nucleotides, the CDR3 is TGTGCCAGCAGCTTATCCGACAGCCCATTCACAGATACGCAGTATTTT.

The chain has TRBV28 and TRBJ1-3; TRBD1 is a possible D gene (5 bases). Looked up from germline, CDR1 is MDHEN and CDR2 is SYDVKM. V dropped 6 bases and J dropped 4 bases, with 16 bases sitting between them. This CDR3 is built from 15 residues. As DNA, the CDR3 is TGTGCCAGCAGGTACGAGACAGCTCAGGGAAACACCATATATTTT. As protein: CASRYETAQGNTIYF. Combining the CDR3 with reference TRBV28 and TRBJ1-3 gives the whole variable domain DVKVTQSSRYLVKRTGEKVFLECVQDMDHENMFWYRQDPGLGLRLIYFSYDVKMKEKGDIPEGYSVSREKKERFSLILESASTNQTSMYLCASRYETAQGNTIYFGEGSWLTVV.

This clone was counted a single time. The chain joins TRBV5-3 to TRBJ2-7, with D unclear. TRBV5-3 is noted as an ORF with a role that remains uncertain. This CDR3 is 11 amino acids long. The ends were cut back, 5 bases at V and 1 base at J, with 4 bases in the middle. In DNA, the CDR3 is TGTGCCAGAAGTCCATCCTACGAGCAGTACTTC. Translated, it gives CARSPSYEQYF.

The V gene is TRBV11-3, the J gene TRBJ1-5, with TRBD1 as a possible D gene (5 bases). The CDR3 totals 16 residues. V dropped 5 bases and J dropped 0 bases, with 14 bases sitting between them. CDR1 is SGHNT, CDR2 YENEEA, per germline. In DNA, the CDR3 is TGTGCCAGCAGCGTAACCGGGACTACTAGCAATCAGCCCCAGCATTTT. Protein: CASSVTGTTSNQPQHF.

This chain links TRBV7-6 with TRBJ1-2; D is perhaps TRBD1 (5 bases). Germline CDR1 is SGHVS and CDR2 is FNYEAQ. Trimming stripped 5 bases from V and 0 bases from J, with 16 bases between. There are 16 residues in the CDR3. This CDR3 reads CASSPLGGTANYGYTF. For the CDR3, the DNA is TGTGCCAGCAGCCCTTTGGGGGGGACGGCTAACTATGGCTACACCTTC.

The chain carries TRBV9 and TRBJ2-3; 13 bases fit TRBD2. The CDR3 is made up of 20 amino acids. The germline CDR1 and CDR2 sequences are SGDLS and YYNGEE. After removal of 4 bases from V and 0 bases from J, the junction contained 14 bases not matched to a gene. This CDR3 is CASSTRLAGGSRISTDTQYF. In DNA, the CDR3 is TGTGCCAGCAGCACCCGACTAGCGGGGGGAAGTAGAATCAGCACAGATACGCAGTATTTT.

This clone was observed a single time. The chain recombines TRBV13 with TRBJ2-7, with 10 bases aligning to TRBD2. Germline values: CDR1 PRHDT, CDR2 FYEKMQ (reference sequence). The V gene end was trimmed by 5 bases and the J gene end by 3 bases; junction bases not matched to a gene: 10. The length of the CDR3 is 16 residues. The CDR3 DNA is TGTGCCAGCAGCATCTTTCGGGCTAGCGGGAGCTACGAGCAGTACTTC. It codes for CASSIFRASGSYEQYF.

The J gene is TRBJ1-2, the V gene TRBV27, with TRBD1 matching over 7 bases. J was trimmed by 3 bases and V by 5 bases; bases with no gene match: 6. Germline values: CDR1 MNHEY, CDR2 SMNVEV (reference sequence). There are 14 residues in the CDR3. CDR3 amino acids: CASSRTGFDYGYTF. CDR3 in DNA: TGTGCCAGCAGTAGGACAGGCTTCGACTATGGCTACACCTTC.